This T cell receptor (beta chain) came from a study of cytomegalovirus exposure and HLA in healthy donors. Across the study: Of several hundred genotyped donors, about 81% grouped in the Caucasian-associated ancestry cluster. Findings and limits, study-wide: Using a false discovery rate of 0.05, a later analysis showed that 16,000 or so TCR beta sequences were associated with HLA alleles.

Every donor was a healthy person donating bone marrow. The study ran its PCR with 60 Vbeta and 13 Jbeta primers. Method: immunoSEQ multiplex PCR; TCRdb's copy keeps in-frame clones and lacks some. The sample yields about 130,000 clones, of which the top ten take up more than 0.9%. As to this clone: Its matching antigen is unknown.

The ends lost 5 bases at V and 5 bases at J; junction bases unmatched: 8. CDR1 MNHEY and CDR2 SMNVEV come from the germline V gene (reference sequence). The CDR3 spans 15 residues. This sequence was found in a young man in good health and CMV-seronegative. Material for sequencing was PBMCs. This sequence joins TRBV27 and TRBJ1-5; 8 nucleotides align to TRBD1. The CDR3 nucleotides are TGTGCCAGCAGTATCCGACAGGGGTGGGATCAGCCCCAGCATTTT. Its protein product is CASSIRQGWDQPQHF.